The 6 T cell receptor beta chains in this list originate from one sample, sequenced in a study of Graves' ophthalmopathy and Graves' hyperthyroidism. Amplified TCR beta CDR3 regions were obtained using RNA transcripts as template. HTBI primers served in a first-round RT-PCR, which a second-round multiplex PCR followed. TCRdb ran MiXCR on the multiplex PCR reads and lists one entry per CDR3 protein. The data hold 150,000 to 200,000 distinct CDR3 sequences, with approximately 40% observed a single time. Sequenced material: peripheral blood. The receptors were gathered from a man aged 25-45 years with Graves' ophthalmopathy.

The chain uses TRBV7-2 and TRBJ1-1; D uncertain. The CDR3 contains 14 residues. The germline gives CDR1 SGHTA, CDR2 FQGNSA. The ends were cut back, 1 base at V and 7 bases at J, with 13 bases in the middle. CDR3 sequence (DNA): TGTGCCAGCAGCTTAGACCGGTACGGGAGTGAAGCTTTCTTT. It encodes CASSLDRYGSEAFF.

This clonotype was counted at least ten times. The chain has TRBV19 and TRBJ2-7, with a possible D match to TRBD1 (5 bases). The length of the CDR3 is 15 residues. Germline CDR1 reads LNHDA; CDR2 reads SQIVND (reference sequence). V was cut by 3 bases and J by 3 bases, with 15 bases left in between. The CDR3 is CASSIAHRRYYEQYF. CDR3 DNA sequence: TGTGCCAGTAGTATTGCTCACAGGCGTTACTACGAGCAGTACTTC.

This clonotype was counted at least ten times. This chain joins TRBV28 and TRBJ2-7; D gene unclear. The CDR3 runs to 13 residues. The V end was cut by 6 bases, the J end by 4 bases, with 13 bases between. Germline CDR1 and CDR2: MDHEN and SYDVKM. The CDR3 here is CASSISDGYEQYF. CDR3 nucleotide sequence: TGTGCCAGCAGCATATCGGACGGGTACGAGCAGTACTTC.

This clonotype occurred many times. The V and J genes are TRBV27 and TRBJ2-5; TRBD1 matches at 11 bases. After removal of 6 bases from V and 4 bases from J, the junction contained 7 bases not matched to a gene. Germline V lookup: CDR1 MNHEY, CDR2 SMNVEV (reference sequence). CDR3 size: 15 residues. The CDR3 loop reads CASRAGTGGRETQYF. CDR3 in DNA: TGTGCCAGCAGAGCCGGGACAGGGGGTAGAGAGACCCAGTACTTC.

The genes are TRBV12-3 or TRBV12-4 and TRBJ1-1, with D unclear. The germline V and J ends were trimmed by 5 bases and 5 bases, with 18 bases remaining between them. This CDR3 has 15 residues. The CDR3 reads CASSPNGAGGTEAFF. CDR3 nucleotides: TGTGCCAGCAGTCCTAACGGTGCCGGTGGGACTGAAGCTTTCTTT.

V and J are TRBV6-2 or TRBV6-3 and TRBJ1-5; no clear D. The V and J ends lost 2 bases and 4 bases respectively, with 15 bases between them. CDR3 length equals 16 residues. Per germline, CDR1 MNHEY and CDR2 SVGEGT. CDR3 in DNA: TGTGCCAGCAGTTACGGAGTTATTATGGGAAATCAGCCCCAGCATTTT. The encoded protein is CASSYGVIMGNQPQHF.